Presented here are 21 T cell receptor beta chains from one specimen sequenced in a study of human thymus T cells. Libraries were prepared by immunoSEQ multiplex PCR; TCRdb keeps only in-frame clonotypes and omits some of them. This table has roughly 120,000 clones, around 94% appearing once. Resections from corrective heart surgery supplied the thymus tissue. The sample consisted of thymus tissue. Every receptor here comes from a boy in the first two years of life with a congenital heart defect but otherwise immunologically healthy.

This sequence joins TRBV5-6 and TRBJ1-2, with 7 nucleotides matching TRBD1. The CDR3 is 15 amino acids. J gave up 2 bases and V 0 bases, and 4 bases lay outside the gene matches. CDR1 is SGHDT, CDR2 YYEEEE, per germline. CDR3 nucleotides: TGTGCCAGCAGCTTGGAGGACAGGTCAAACTATGGCTACACCTTC. It is translated as CASSLEDRSNYGYTF. The full variable domain, its missing parts supplied by reference TRBV5-6 and TRBJ1-2, is DAGVTQSPTHLIKTRGQQVTLRCSPKSGHDTVSWYQQALGQGPQFIFQYYEEEERQRGNFPDRFSGHQFPNYSSELNVNALLLGDSALYLCASSLEDRSNYGYTFGSGTRLTVV.

This sequence joins TRBV7-9 and TRBJ1-1; weak D call: TRBD1 (5 bases). The CDR3 has 13 residues. Trimming stripped 1 base from V and 3 bases from J, with 6 bases between. Germline V gene lookup returns CDR1 SEHNR and CDR2 FQNEAQ (reference sequence). CDR3 DNA: TGTGCCAGCAGCTTAGTGGGGGACACTGAAGCTTTCTTT. Translation gives CASSLVGDTEAFF.

J is TRBJ1-2 and V is TRBV28, with D unclear. In germline, CDR1 is MDHEN, CDR2 SYDVKM. The ends were cut back, 3 bases at V and 5 bases at J, with 16 bases in the middle. The CDR3 is 15 amino acids. The CDR3 region is CASSFLCGGSYGYTF. DNA of the CDR3: TGTGCCAGCAGTTTCTTATGTGGCGGGTCATATGGCTACACCTTC.

The chain recombines TRBV19 with TRBJ1-5; TRBD1 might be the D (6 bases). Per the germline V gene, CDR1 is LNHDA and CDR2 is SQIVND (reference sequence). This CDR3 comprises 19 residues. Deletions cut 5 bases from V and 0 bases from J, with 23 bases between. CDR3 nucleotides: TGTGCCAGTAGTCAACTCGATAGGGGGTGGGACGATAGCAATCAGCCCCAGCATTTT. This gives the protein CASSQLDRGWDDSNQPQHF. Supplemented by reference TRBV19 and TRBJ1-5, the full variable domain reads DGGITQSPKYLFRKEGQNVTLSCEQNLNHDAMYWYRQDPGQGLRLIYYSQIVNDFQKGDIAEGYSVSREKKESFPLTVTSAQKNPTAFYLCASSQLDRGWDDSNQPQHFGDGTRLSIL.

The chain joins TRBV29-1 to TRBJ1-2; D gene unclear. The CDR3 has 12 residues. The germline CDR1 and CDR2 sequences are SQVTM and ANQGSEA. Trimming removed 7 bases at V and 1 base at J, with 10 bases between. This CDR3 is CSAKTFNYGYTF. The CDR3 DNA reads TGCAGCGCCAAAACTTTTAACTATGGCTACACCTTC.

The chain joins TRBV4-3 to TRBJ2-5; 11 bases fit TRBD2. The CDR3 sequence is 16 residues long. Germline lookup yields CDR1 LGHNA and CDR2 YSLEER. V shed 1 base and J 4 bases; nucleotides not matched to a gene: 5. The CDR3 DNA is TGCGCCAGCAGCCAAGGGCTAGCGGGGGGAGGAGAGACCCAGTACTTC. This translates into CASSQGLAGGGETQYF.

The chain carries TRBV29-1 and TRBJ1-2; D gene uncertain. The germline V gene has CDR1 SQVTM and CDR2 ANQGSEA. Trimming removed 4 bases from V and 2 bases from J, with 5 bases in between. This CDR3 comprises 11 residues. The CDR3 region is CSVGYNYGYTF. For the CDR3, the DNA is TGCAGCGTTGGCTACAACTATGGCTACACCTTC. Looking up the rest from reference TRBV29-1 and TRBJ1-2 gives the full variable domain: SAVISQKPSRDICQRGTSLTIQCQVDSQVTMMFWYRQQPGQSLTLIATANQGSEATYESGFVIDKFPISRPNLTFSTLTVSNMSPEDSSIYLCSVGYNYGYTFGSGTRLTVV.

The V and J genes are TRBV6-5 and TRBJ2-1, with D maybe TRBD2 (7 bases). The CDR3 extends over 12 amino acids. Germline assignment: CDR1 MNHEY and CDR2 SVGAGI. Trimming removed 8 bases from V and 8 bases from J, with 13 bases in between. For the CDR3, the DNA is TGTGCCAGCGGCGGCGGGGGCCATGAGCAGTTCTTC. Its translation is CASGGGGHEQFF.

V and J are TRBV2 and TRBJ2-1, with D possibly matching TRBD2 (7 bases). This CDR3 has 15 residues. The germline V gene has CDR1 SNHLY and CDR2 FYNNEI. V dropped 0 bases and J dropped 6 bases, with 12 bases sitting between them. The CDR3 region is CASSEARGGPNEQFF. CDR3 sequence (DNA): TGTGCCAGCAGTGAAGCCAGGGGAGGGCCCAATGAGCAGTTCTTC.

The chain carries TRBV19 and TRBJ1-3; possible D gene TRBD1, 5 bases. V was trimmed by 3 bases and J by 4 bases, leaving 13 bases between them. The germline CDR1 and CDR2 sequences are LNHDA and SQIVND (reference sequence). CDR3 length: 15 residues. The CDR3 sequence is CASSIGQGDGNTIYF. CDR3 in DNA: TGTGCCAGTAGTATTGGTCAGGGAGACGGAAACACCATATATTTT. Full variable domain (missing parts from reference TRBV19 and TRBJ1-3): DGGITQSPKYLFRKEGQNVTLSCEQNLNHDAMYWYRQDPGQGLRLIYYSQIVNDFQKGDIAEGYSVSREKKESFPLTVTSAQKNPTAFYLCASSIGQGDGNTIYFGEGSWLTVV.

The chain links TRBV11-2 to TRBJ1-6; D gene uncertain. This CDR3 has 17 amino acids. V was pared by 1 base and J by 0 bases, with 10 bases between. Germline V gene data show CDR1 as SGHAT and CDR2 as FQNNGV. In DNA form, the CDR3 reads TGTGCCAGCAGCTTAGGCACAGTTAGCTCCTATAATTCACCCCTCCACTTT. Translated: CASSLGTVSSYNSPLHF.

The chain employs TRBV4-3 and TRBJ1-6; D is possibly TRBD1 (5 bases). The CDR3 sequence is 15 residues long. Trimming shortened V by 5 bases and J by 5 bases, and 13 bases separated the two germline ends. Per germline, CDR1 LGHNA and CDR2 YSLEER. The CDR3 reads CASSGRDSDNSPLHF. For the CDR3, the DNA is TGCGCCAGCAGCGGTCGGGACTCAGATAATTCACCCCTCCACTTT.

The chain couples TRBV7-7 to TRBJ1-5; D uncertain. The germline CDR1 and CDR2 sequences are SSHAT and FNYEAQ (reference sequence). The CDR3 is 16 residues long. Trimming took off 5 bases at V and 6 bases at J, with 20 bases between the two ends. CDR3 in amino acids: CASSVEGYRPRQPQHF. The CDR3 nucleotides read TGTGCCAGCAGCGTAGAGGGTTACCGTCCTCGTCAGCCCCAGCATTTT.

The V call is TRBV28, the J call TRBJ1-1, with D hard to call. The V and J ends lost 7 bases and 3 bases respectively, with 18 bases between them. The germline V gene has CDR1 MDHEN and CDR2 SYDVKM. The CDR3 consists of 15 residues. The CDR3 region is CASTTAQARDTEAFF. CDR3 coding DNA: TGTGCCAGCACCACGGCGCAGGCAAGGGACACTGAAGCTTTCTTT.

Here the CDR3 DNA reads TGTGCCAGCAGTGAAGTGTTGGTGGGACCTCGTGGCACTGAAGCTTTCTTT. Translated, it gives CASSEVLVGPRGTEAFF. The chain links TRBV6-1 to TRBJ1-1; D may be TRBD1 (5 bases). Trimming cost V 1 base and J 4 bases, with 19 bases left between them. The CDR3 totals 17 residues. Germline V lookup: CDR1 MNHNS, CDR2 SASEGT.

The rearrangement uses TRBV18 and TRBJ1-5, with a possible D match to TRBD1 (5 bases). The V end lost 2 bases, the J end lost 0 bases, and 11 bases lay between the germline ends. This CDR3 has 16 amino acids. The germline gives CDR1 KGHSH, CDR2 LQKENI. CDR3 region: CASSPGVGASNQPQHF. The CDR3 DNA follows: TGTGCCAGCTCACCAGGGGTAGGGGCTAGCAATCAGCCCCAGCATTTT.

This clone has only one observation. The chain employs TRBV14 and TRBJ1-6; 7 bases map to TRBD1. This CDR3 spans 12 amino acids. With 6 bases clipped from V and 9 bases from J, the junction kept 2 bases outside the gene matches. CDR1 and CDR2 from the germline V gene are SGHDN and FVKESK. This CDR3 is CASSRQGSPLHF. The CDR3 bases are TGTGCCAGCAGTCGACAGGGTTCACCCCTCCACTTT.

This chain connects TRBV27 to TRBJ2-3; 12 bases map to TRBD2. This CDR3 is 15 amino acids long. V was pared by 6 bases and J by 2 bases, with 3 bases of the junction left unmatched. CDR1 is MNHEY, CDR2 SMNVEV, per germline (reference sequence). The CDR3 sequence is CASRLAGGLTDTQYF. In DNA form, the CDR3 reads TGTGCCAGCAGACTAGCGGGGGGCCTCACAGATACGCAGTATTTT.

The rearrangement uses TRBV27 and TRBJ2-3; D is unresolved. Trimming took 2 bases from V and 2 from J, leaving 11 bases between them. There are 15 residues in the CDR3. Germline-derived CDR1 and CDR2 are MNHEY and SMNVEV (reference sequence). The CDR3 DNA reads as TGTGCCAGCAGTTTAGGCGGTCCTTCCACAGATACGCAGTATTTT. This sequence encodes CASSLGGPSTDTQYF.

This chain connects TRBV11-2 to TRBJ2-2; 9 positions agree with TRBD2. Germline-derived CDR1 and CDR2 are SGHAT and FQNNGV. The CDR3 consists of 16 residues. Trimming at V came to 5 bases and at J to 3 bases, leaving 7 bases not matched to a gene. CDR3 region: CASSPLGLADTGELFF. In DNA, the CDR3 is TGTGCCAGCAGCCCCCTGGGACTAGCAGACACCGGGGAGCTGTTTTTT. Variable domain in full (rest from reference TRBV11-2 and TRBJ2-2): EAGVAQSPRYKIIEKRQSVAFWCNPISGHATLYWYQQILGQGPKLLIQFQNNGVVDDSQLPKDRFSAERLKGVDSTLKIQPAKLEDSAVYLCASSPLGLADTGELFFGEGSRLTVL.

The genes are TRBV6-5 and TRBJ2-2, with D uncertain. The V end was cut by 2 bases, the J end by 3 bases, with 10 bases between. Germline V gene sequence: CDR1 MNHEY, CDR2 SVGAGI. This CDR3 comprises 15 residues. CDR3 loop: CASSYMGTHTGELFF. The CDR3 nucleotides read TGTGCCAGCAGTTACATGGGAACCCACACCGGGGAGCTGTTTTTT.